This T cell receptor (beta chain) is drawn from a study of blood T cell repertoires in COVID-19. For the study at large: Samples came from the United States, Italy and Spain, spanning acute and convalescent COVID-19. PBMCs, B-cell-depleted T cells, or T cells were the source of the cDNA or gDNA that made up the material.

Per the authors' pipeline: Amplification with reference gene primers provided the estimates of nucleated cell counts. Profiling relied on immunoSEQ multiplex PCR, and the TCRdb table lists in-frame clones only, not all of them. Clonal size and the V and J genes are those of that table, whereas D and trimming came from the DNA. The table lists just over 90,000 clones, 70% to 85% of them singletons. V lost 2 bases, J lost 9 bases, and 7 bases stayed unmatched. The CDR3 runs 14 residues. Germline V gene sequence: CDR1 MNHEY, CDR2 SMNVEV (reference sequence). This receptor was obtained from a man in his 70s with acute or convalescent COVID-19. Sequenced sample: peripheral blood. This chain connects TRBV27 to TRBJ1-5; 7 nucleotides match TRBD1. The CDR3: CASSLRDSRRPQHF. The CDR3 coding sequence is TGTGCCAGCAGTTTAAGGGACAGTCGGCGGCCCCAGCATTTT.